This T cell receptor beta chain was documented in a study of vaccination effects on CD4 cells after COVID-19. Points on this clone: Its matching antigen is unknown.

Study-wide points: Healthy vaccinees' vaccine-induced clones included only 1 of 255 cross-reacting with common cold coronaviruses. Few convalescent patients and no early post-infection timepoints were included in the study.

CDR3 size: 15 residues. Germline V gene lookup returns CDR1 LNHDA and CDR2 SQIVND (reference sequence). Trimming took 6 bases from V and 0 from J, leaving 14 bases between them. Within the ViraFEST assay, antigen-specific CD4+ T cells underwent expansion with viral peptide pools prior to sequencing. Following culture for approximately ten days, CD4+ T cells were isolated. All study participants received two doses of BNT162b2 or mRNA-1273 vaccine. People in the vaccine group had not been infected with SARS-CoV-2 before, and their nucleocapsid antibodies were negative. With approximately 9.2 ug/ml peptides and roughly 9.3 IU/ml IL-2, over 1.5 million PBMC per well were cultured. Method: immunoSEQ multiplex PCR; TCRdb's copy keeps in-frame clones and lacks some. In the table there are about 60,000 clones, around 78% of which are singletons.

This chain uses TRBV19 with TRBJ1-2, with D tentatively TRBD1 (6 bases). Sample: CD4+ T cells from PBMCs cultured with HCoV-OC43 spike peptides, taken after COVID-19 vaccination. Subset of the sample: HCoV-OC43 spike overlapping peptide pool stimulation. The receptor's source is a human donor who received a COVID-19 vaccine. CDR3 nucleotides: TGTGCCAGTAGGGCCGACAGGATCACTAACTATGGCTACACCTTC. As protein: CASRADRITNYGYTF.